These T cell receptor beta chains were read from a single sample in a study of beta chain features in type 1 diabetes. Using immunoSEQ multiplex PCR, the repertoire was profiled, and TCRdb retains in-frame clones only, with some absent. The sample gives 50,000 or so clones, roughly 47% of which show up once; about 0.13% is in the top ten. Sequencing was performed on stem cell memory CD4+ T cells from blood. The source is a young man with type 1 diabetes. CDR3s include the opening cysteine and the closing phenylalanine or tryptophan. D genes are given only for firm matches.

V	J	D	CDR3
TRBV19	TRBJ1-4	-	CASSLLDEKLFF
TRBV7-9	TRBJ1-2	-	CASSSAGGGYGYTF
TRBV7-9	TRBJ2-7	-	CASSRFATVRRNEQYF
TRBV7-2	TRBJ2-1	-	CASSLWHTGPHEQFF
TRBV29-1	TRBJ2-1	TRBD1	CSVSGQGVHEQFF
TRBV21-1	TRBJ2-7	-	CASSAPGTAVVGEQYF
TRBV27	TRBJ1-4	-	CASRRQANEKLFF
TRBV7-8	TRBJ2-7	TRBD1	CASSFSQPDRNEQYF
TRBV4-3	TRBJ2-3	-	CASSHSGTDTQYF
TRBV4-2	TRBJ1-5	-	CASSRTDNQPQHF